These 17 T cell receptor beta chains were sequenced from one sample in a study of blood T cell repertoires in COVID-19. Produced via immunoSEQ multiplex PCR; TCRdb's table is partial and in-frame only. This table has about 220,000 clones, more than 75% appearing once. Input material: peripheral blood. These receptors came from a human donor in a cohort sampled during active COVID-19.

The chain recombines TRBV7-8 with TRBJ1-4; D might be TRBD1 (6 bases). CDR3 length equals 14 residues. V lost 5 bases to trimming and J lost 8 bases, with 15 bases between them. Germline V gene data show CDR1 as SGHVS and CDR2 as FQNEAQ. For the CDR3, the DNA is TGTGCCAGCAGCGTCAACAGGGTATCCGAAAAACTGTTTTTT. This gives the protein CASSVNRVSEKLFF.

This sequence joins TRBV19 and TRBJ1-4, with no clear D. The CDR3 has 14 residues. Trimming took 7 bases from V and 4 from J, leaving 13 bases between them. Germline V gene data show CDR1 as LNHDA and CDR2 as SQIVND (reference sequence). The CDR3 DNA follows: TGTGCCAGTAACGAGGGAGATCATAATGAAAAACTGTTTTTT. It encodes CASNEGDHNEKLFF. Full variable domain (outside the CDR3, taken from reference TRBV19 and TRBJ1-4): DGGITQSPKYLFRKEGQNVTLSCEQNLNHDAMYWYRQDPGQGLRLIYYSQIVNDFQKGDIAEGYSVSREKKESFPLTVTSAQKNPTAFYLCASNEGDHNEKLFFGSGTQLSVL.

In its sample, this clone was seen once. Different DNA sequences within this sample yield the same CDR3. V and J are TRBV2 and TRBJ1-5; 8 bases line up with TRBD1. Germline CDR1 SNHLY, CDR2 FYNNEI. Trimming cost V 4 bases and J 1 base; bases outside gene matches: 0. The CDR3 totals 14 residues. CDR3 nucleotides: TGTGCCAGCAGTGGACAGGGGAGCAATCAGCCCCAGCATTTT. Translating it yields CASSGQGSNQPQHF.

The rearrangement uses TRBV29-1 and TRBJ2-6; 7 positions agree with TRBD2. J lost 0 bases, V lost 6 bases, and 8 bases had no gene match. The CDR3 runs 16 residues. The germline CDR1 and CDR2 sequences are SQVTM and ANQGSEA. Written as DNA, the CDR3 is TGCAGCGTATTAGCGTGGGGGGGCTCTGGGGCCAACGTCCTGACTTTC. Translating gives CSVLAWGGSGANVLTF.

The genes are TRBV5-1 and TRBJ1-1; D is unclear. This CDR3 contains 14 residues. V lost 0 bases, J lost 1 base, and 7 bases lay in between. Germline CDR1 reads SGHRS; CDR2 reads YFSETQ. This CDR3 reads CASSLASSNTEAFF. CDR3 DNA sequence: TGCGCCAGCAGCTTGGCCTCTTCGAACACTGAAGCTTTCTTT.

V gene TRBV18 combines with J gene TRBJ2-5; TRBD1 aligns across 7 bases. V gave up 0 bases and J gave up 5 bases; unmatched junction bases: 6. The CDR3 spans 15 residues. CDR1 is KGHSH, CDR2 LQKENI, per germline. DNA of the CDR3: TGTGCCAGCTCACCACCTGACAGGGTGAGGGAGACCCAGTACTTC. The encoded protein is CASSPPDRVRETQYF.

The V gene is TRBV27, the J gene TRBJ1-6, with 7 bases fitting TRBD1. This CDR3 region has 12 residues. Per germline, CDR1 MNHEY and CDR2 SMNVEV (reference sequence). J lost 9 bases, V lost 6 bases, and 2 bases had no gene match. The CDR3 bases are TGTGCCAGCAGAAGGGGGCCTTCACCCCTCCACTTT. Protein product: CASRRGPSPLHF.

This chain links TRBV6-2 or TRBV6-3 with TRBJ2-2, with 12 bases aligning to TRBD2. V shed 2 bases, J shed 1 base, and the junction held 8 bases outside the gene matches. The V gene's germline CDR1 is MNHEY and CDR2 SVGEGT. CDR3 length equals 19 residues. The CDR3 loop reads CASSYQPSGRAWNTGELFF. In DNA, the CDR3 is TGTGCCAGCAGTTACCAGCCTAGCGGGAGGGCCTGGAACACCGGGGAGCTGTTTTTT.

The genes are TRBV19 and TRBJ1-1; 8 nucleotides align to TRBD1. The CDR3 has 15 residues. Losses at the gene ends were 4 bases for V and 1 base for J; bases not matched to a gene: 5. Germline lookup yields CDR1 LNHDA and CDR2 SQIVND (reference sequence). The CDR3 DNA reads as TGTGCCAGTAGTACACGGACAGGGACGAACACTGAAGCTTTCTTT. It encodes CASSTRTGTNTEAFF.

The genes are TRBV10-3 and TRBJ1-2; D might be TRBD1 (5 bases). V was clipped by 6 bases and J by 1 base, with 9 bases between them. Germline CDR1 and CDR2: ENHRY and SYGVKD. The CDR3 is 13 residues long. The CDR3 reads CAISGGGNYGYTF. Here the CDR3 DNA reads TGTGCCATCAGCGGGGGGGGTAACTATGGCTACACCTTC.

This chain uses TRBV3-1 (or the pseudogene TRBV3-2) with TRBJ2-3, with D uncertain. Trimming left V 0 bases short and J 0 bases short, with 7 bases between. Germline V CDR1 and CDR2: LGHDT, YNNKEL (reference sequence). The CDR3 has 15 residues. DNA for the CDR3: TGTGCCAGCAGCCAAGATCGGGTAAGCACAGATACGCAGTATTTT. Translating it yields CASSQDRVSTDTQYF.

The rearrangement uses TRBV10-3 and TRBJ1-1; 10 bases align to TRBD1. V gave up 10 bases and J gave up 2 bases; unmatched junction bases: 13. This CDR3 comprises 16 residues. Germline CDR1 and CDR2: ENHRY and SYGVKD. The CDR3 sequence: CATIRGTGDRNTEAFF. CDR3 DNA sequence: TGTGCCACCATCCGAGGGACAGGGGATCGAAACACTGAAGCTTTCTTT.

V is TRBV13 and J is TRBJ2-5; TRBD1 matches at 10 bases. The CDR3 totals 15 residues. The V gene end was trimmed by 3 bases and the J gene end by 2 bases; junction bases not matched to a gene: 3. CDR1 is PRHDT, CDR2 FYEKMQ, per germline (reference sequence). CDR3 bases: TGTGCCAGCAGCTTTCGGGACAGGGGACAAGAGACCCAGTACTTC. It translates to CASSFRDRGQETQYF.

The count of this clone is one. The chain joins TRBV4-1 to TRBJ2-1, with 8 bases lining up with TRBD1. The junction had 5 bases not matched to a gene; V was cut back by 0 bases and J by 7 bases. CDR1 and CDR2 from the germline V gene are MGHRA and YSYEKL. The CDR3 consists of 15 residues. Written as DNA, the CDR3 is TGCGCCAGCAGCCAAGATCCAGGGGGCTTTAATGAGCAGTTCTTC. It is translated as CASSQDPGGFNEQFF.

The rearrangement links TRBV19 to TRBJ1-5, with a possible D match to TRBD1 (5 bases). Per germline, CDR1 LNHDA and CDR2 SQIVND (reference sequence). Between the trimmed V and J ends, which lost 8 bases and 0 bases, there was a span of 17 bases. The CDR3 spans 16 residues. CDR3 sequence reads: CASRPEGAGSNQPQHF. The DNA of the CDR3 is TGTGCCAGTCGACCCGAAGGGGCAGGTAGCAATCAGCCCCAGCATTTT.

V usage is TRBV28 and J usage is TRBJ1-6, with TRBD1 as a possible D gene (5 bases). The CDR3 covers 18 residues. V lost 5 bases and J lost 0, with 17 bases in between. Germline CDR1 reads MDHEN; CDR2 reads SYDVKM. The CDR3 DNA reads as TGTGCCAGCAGTAGACAGTCTAATTATGGCTCCTATAATTCACCCCTCCACTTT. As protein: CASSRQSNYGSYNSPLHF.

The CDR3 bases are TGTGCCAGCCTCCCCCGGACAGGTTCTAGCTCTGGAAACACCATATATTTT. Amino acid sequence: CASLPRTGSSSGNTIYF. This chain connects TRBV18 to TRBJ1-3; 7 nucleotides line up with TRBD1. The V and J ends lost 8 bases and 0 bases, in that order; junction bases with no gene match: 13. This CDR3 has 17 amino acids. Germline lookup yields CDR1 KGHSH and CDR2 LQKENI.